A single T cell receptor beta chain is shown here with its context. Its antigen is undetermined. This specimen belongs to a study of cytomegalovirus exposure and HLA in healthy donors. Vbeta (60) and Jbeta (13) primers were used in the PCR. Only in-frame clones appear in the TCRdb table, and some are missing; sequencing was by immunoSEQ multiplex PCR. The sample has around 150,000 clones, roughly 80% seen once. Study results and caveats: Researchers reported from a later analysis that most CMV-associated TCR beta chains appeared HLA-restricted. In the analysis, some V segments, TRBV6-2 and TRBV6-3 included, were excluded as indistinguishable.

The CDR3 loop spans 15 amino acids. The J segment lost 8 bases and the V segment lost 3 bases, leaving 9 bases of the junction unmatched. Germline values: CDR1 KGHSH, CDR2 LQKENI. Sequencing was performed on PBMCs. The chain combines TRBV18 with TRBJ1-4, with 7 bases matching TRBD1. The TCR originated in a woman in her forties or fifties in good health and CMV-seronegative. The CDR3 DNA is TGTGCCAGCTCACCGGACGGGACAGCCGGGGAAAAACTGTTTTTT. It encodes CASSPDGTAGEKLFF.